This T cell receptor (beta chain) was sequenced during a study of PD-1 and CTLA-4 blockade in melanoma. Profiled with immunoSEQ multiplex PCR; TCRdb holds only in-frame clones, not every one. The table shows around 29,000 clones, with less than 90% occurring only once. This specimen consisted of CD8+ T cells from peripheral blood, obtained before anti-PD-1 treatment. The source is a human donor with melanoma.

The CDR3 is CASSNRQVWGVNTEAFF. CDR3 sequence (DNA): TGTGCCAGTAGTAACCGACAGGTCTGGGGGGTGAACACTGAAGCTTTCTTT. This sequence joins TRBV19 and TRBJ1-1; D may be TRBD1 (6 bases). V was pared by 4 bases and J by 0 bases, with 18 bases between. The CDR3 has 17 residues. Per germline, CDR1 LNHDA and CDR2 SQIVND (reference sequence).